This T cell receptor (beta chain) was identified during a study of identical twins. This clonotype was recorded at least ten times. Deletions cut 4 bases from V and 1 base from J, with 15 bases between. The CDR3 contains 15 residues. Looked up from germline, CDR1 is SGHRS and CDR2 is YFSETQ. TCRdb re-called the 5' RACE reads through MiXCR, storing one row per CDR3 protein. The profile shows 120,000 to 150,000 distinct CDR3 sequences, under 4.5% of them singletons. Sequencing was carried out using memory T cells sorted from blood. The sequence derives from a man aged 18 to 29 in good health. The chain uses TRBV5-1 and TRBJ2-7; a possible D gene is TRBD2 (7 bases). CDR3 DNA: TGCGCCAGCAGCCGATTAGGGGGGGAGTCCTACGAGCAGTACTTC. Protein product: CASSRLGGESYEQYF.